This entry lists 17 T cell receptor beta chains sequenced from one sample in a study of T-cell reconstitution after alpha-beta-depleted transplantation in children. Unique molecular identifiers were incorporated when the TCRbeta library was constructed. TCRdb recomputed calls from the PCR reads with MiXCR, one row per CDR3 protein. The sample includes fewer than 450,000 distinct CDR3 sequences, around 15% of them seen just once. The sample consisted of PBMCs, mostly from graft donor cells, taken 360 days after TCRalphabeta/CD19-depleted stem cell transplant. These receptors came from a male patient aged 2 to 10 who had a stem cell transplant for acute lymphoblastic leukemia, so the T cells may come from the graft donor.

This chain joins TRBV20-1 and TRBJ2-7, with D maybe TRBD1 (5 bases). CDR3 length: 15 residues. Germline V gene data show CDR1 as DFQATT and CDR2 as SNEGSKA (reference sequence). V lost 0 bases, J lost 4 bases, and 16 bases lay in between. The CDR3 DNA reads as TGCAGTGCTAGAGATCTGGGCCCAGGGATGTACGAGCAGTACTTC. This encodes CSARDLGPGMYEQYF.

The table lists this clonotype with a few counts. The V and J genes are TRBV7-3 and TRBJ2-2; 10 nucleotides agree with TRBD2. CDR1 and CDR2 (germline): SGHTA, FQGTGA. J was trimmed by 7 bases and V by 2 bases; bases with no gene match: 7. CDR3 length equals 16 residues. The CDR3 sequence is CASSLVAGGKGGELFF. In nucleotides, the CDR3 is TGTGCCAGCAGCTTAGTAGCGGGAGGAAAAGGCGGGGAGCTGTTTTTT.

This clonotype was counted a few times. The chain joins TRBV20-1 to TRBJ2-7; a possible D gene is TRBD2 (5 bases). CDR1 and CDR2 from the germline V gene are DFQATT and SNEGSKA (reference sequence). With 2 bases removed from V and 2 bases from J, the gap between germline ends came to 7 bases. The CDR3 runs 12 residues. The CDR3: CSARPGTYEQYF. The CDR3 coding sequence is TGCAGTGCTAGACCGGGAACCTACGAGCAGTACTTC.

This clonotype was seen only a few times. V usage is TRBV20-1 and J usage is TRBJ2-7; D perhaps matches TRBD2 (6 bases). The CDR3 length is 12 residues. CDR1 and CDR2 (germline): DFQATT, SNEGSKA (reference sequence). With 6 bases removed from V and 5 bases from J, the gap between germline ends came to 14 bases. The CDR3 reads CSAGGGYDEQYF. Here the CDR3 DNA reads TGCAGTGCCGGGGGAGGTTACGACGAGCAGTACTTC.

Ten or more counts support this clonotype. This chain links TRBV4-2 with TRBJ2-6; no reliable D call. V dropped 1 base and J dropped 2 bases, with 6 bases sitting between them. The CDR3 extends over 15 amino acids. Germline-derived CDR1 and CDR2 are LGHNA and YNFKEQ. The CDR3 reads CASSQGTTGANVLTF. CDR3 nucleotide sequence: TGTGCCAGCAGCCAAGGGACGACTGGGGCCAACGTCCTGACTTTC.

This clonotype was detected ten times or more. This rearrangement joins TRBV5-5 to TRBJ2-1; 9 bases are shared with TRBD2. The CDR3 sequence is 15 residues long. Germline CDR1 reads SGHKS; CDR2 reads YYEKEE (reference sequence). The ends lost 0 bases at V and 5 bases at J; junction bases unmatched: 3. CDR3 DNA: TGTGCCAGCAGCTTGGAGGGACTAGCAAACAATGAGCAGTTCTTC. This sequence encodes CASSLEGLANNEQFF.

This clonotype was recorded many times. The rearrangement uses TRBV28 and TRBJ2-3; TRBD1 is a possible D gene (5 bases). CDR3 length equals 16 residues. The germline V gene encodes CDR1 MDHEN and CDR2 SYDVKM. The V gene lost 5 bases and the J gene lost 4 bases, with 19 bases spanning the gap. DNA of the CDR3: TGTGCCAGCAGTCACACCCTAGGGGCGCTAGCAGATACGCAGTATTTT. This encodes CASSHTLGALADTQYF.

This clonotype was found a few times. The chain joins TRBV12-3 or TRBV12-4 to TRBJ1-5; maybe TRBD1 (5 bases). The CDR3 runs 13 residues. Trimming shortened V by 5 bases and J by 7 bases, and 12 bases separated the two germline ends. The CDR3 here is CASSPTGPQPQHF. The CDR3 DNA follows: TGTGCCAGCAGTCCCACAGGTCCCCAGCCCCAGCATTTT.

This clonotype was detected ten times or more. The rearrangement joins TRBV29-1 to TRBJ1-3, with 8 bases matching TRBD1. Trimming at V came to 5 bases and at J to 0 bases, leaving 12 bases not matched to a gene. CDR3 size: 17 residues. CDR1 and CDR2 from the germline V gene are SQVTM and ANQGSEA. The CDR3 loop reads CSVRDRTNSYSGNTIYF. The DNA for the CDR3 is TGCAGCGTTCGGGACAGGACTAACTCGTACTCTGGAAACACCATATATTTT.

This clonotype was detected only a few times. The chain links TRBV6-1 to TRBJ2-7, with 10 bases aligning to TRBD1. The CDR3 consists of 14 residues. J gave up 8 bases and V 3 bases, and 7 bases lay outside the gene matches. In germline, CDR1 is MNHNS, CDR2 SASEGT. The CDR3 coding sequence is TGTGCCAGCAGTGAGTGGGACAGGGGTCTGAAGCAGTACTTC. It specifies CASSEWDRGLKQYF.

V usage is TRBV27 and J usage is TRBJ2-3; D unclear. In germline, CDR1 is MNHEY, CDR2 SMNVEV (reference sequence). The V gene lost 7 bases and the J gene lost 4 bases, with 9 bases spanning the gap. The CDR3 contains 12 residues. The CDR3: CASTSAADTQYF. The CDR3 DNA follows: TGTGCCAGCACCAGCGCCGCAGATACGCAGTATTTT.

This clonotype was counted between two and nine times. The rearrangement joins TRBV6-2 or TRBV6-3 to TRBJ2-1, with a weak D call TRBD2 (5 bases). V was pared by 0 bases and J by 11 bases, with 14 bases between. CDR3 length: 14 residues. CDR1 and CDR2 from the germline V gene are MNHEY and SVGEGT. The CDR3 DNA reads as TGTGCCAGCAGTTACTCGAGGGTGGTCACCAAGCAGTTCTTC. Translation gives CASSYSRVVTKQFF.

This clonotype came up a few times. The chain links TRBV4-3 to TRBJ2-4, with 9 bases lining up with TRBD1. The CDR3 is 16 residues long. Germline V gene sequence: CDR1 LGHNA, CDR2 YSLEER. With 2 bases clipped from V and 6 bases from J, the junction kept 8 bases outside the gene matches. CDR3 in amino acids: CASSQNHRGLVNIQYF. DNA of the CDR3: TGCGCCAGCAGCCAAAATCACAGGGGGCTTGTAAACATTCAGTACTTC.

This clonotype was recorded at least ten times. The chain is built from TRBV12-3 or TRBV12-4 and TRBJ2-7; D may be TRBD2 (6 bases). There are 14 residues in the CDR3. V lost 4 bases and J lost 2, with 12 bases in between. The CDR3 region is CASSWGTGAYEQYF. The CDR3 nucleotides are TGTGCCAGCAGTTGGGGGACGGGAGCCTACGAGCAGTACTTC.

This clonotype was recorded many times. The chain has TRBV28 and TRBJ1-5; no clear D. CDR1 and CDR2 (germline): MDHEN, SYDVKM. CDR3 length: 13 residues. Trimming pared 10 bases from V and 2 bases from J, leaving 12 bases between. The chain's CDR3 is CATGLEGNQPQHF. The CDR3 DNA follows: TGTGCCACCGGGTTGGAAGGCAATCAGCCCCAGCATTTT.

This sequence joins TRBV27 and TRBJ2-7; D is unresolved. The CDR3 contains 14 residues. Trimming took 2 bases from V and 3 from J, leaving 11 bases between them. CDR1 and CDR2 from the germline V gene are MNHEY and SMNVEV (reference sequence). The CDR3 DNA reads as TGTGCCAGCAGTTTAAGAGCCCCGATCTACGAGCAGTACTTC. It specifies CASSLRAPIYEQYF.

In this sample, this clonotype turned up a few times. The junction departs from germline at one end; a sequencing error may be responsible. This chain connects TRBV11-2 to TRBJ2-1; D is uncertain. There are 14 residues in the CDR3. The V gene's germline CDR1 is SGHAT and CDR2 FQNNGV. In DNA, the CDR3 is TGTGCCAGCAGCCTAGAGTCTAGAGCCAATGAGCAGTTCTTC. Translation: CASSLESRANEQFF.